This entry describes one TCR beta chain. The CDR3 consists of 15 residues. V gave up 0 bases and J gave up 6 bases; unmatched junction bases: 6. In germline, CDR1 is SGDLS, CDR2 YYNGEE. Profiled with immunoSEQ multiplex PCR; TCRdb holds only in-frame clones, not every one. The sample has over 150,000 clones; around 84% are singletons. The sample belongs to a study of blood T cell repertoires in COVID-19. The overall study: COVID-19 samples, acute and convalescent, were from the United States, Italy and Spain. The analysed material was cDNA or gDNA that came from T cells, B-cell-depleted T cells, or PBMCs.

The TCR comes from a man in his forties with active or convalescent COVID-19. This chain links TRBV9 with TRBJ1-1; 9 bases are a match to TRBD1. The material sequenced was peripheral blood. CDR3 coding DNA: TGTGCCAGCAGCGTAGTTGGACAGGGGCAAGCTGAAGCTTTCTTT. Translation gives CASSVVGQGQAEAFF.